Listed here are 5 T cell receptor beta chains from one sample, sequenced in a study of identical twins. TCRdb analysed the 5' RACE reads with MiXCR anew, one entry per CDR3 protein. The table records approximately 620,000 distinct CDR3 sequences, 8.6% of them present only once. This sample also belongs to another study, concerning yellow fever vaccine responses in identical twins.

The sequencing input was PBMCs. The receptors come from a young woman in good health.

This clonotype occurred a few times. This chain connects TRBV4-3 to TRBJ2-7; D remains unclear. Trimming removed 0 bases from V and 6 bases from J, with 9 bases in between. The CDR3 extends over 13 amino acids. The germline V gene encodes CDR1 LGHNA and CDR2 YSLEER. The CDR3 is CASSQDGVGEQYF. CDR3 coding DNA: TGCGCCAGCAGCCAAGACGGCGTCGGCGAGCAGTACTTC.

This clonotype was counted a few times. The genes are TRBV20-1 and TRBJ1-6, with no clear D. Looked up from germline, CDR1 is DFQATT and CDR2 is SNEGSKA (reference sequence). This CDR3 is 16 amino acids long. The ends were cut back, 5 bases at V and 0 bases at J, with 14 bases in the middle. CDR3 DNA sequence: TGCAGTGCTCAGACCCCGCGGAGCTCCTATAATTCACCCCTCCACTTT. Protein product: CSAQTPRSSYNSPLHF.

This clonotype was observed a handful of times. The chain employs TRBV2 and TRBJ2-2; 7 bases align to TRBD1. Germline V CDR1 and CDR2: SNHLY, FYNNEI. V dropped 7 bases and J dropped 2; count of bases not matched to a gene: 4. The CDR3 has 14 residues. Here the CDR3 reads CASMGTDNTGELFF. The CDR3 DNA reads TGTGCCAGCATGGGGACAGATAACACCGGGGAGCTGTTTTTT.

Ten or more counts support this clonotype. The J gene is TRBJ2-1, the V gene TRBV11-2; D unclear. Looked up from germline, CDR1 is SGHAT and CDR2 is FQNNGV. The length of the CDR3 is 15 residues. V was trimmed by 0 bases and J by 3 bases, leaving 9 bases between them. The chain's CDR3 is CASSLDQSDYNEQFF. The CDR3, as DNA: TGTGCCAGCAGCTTAGATCAGAGCGACTACAATGAGCAGTTCTTC.

This clonotype was found a few times. This chain joins TRBV20-1 and TRBJ2-5; TRBD2 is a possible D gene (6 bases). This CDR3 is 14 amino acids long. Trimming took off 2 bases at V and 2 bases at J, with 12 bases between the two ends. From germline, CDR1 is DFQATT and CDR2 SNEGSKA (reference sequence). CDR3 amino acids: CSARRASVQETQYF. In DNA, the CDR3 is TGCAGTGCTAGACGGGCTAGCGTACAAGAGACCCAGTACTTC.